Below, 20 T cell receptor beta chains from the same sample are listed, as sequenced in a study of CD8 T cells in Susac syndrome. After extraction with the RNeasy kit, about 0.5 to 1 ug of the RNA was reverse transcribed using random hexamers. TCRdb redid the calling of the immunoSEQ multiplex PCR reads with MiXCR, one entry per CDR3 protein. Among 210,000 or so distinct CDR3 sequences listed, about 95% were seen once. The sequencing sample was made of CD4+ T cells from PBMCs. Source of these receptors: a human donor with Susac syndrome.

The V gene is TRBV5-1, the J gene TRBJ1-2; D might be TRBD1 (5 bases). Between the trimmed V and J ends, which lost 4 bases and 7 bases, there was a span of 23 bases. CDR1 SGHRS and CDR2 YFSETQ come from the germline V gene. This CDR3 is 16 amino acids long. CDR3 region: CASSPGTPASGLGYTF. CDR3 bases: TGCGCCAGCAGCCCCGGGACGCCCGCGTCAGGGCTTGGCTACACCTTC.

V and J are TRBV9 and TRBJ1-1; TRBD1 agrees at 9 bases. Germline CDR1 SGDLS, CDR2 YYNGEE. V trimming: 2 bases; J trimming: 7 bases; junction bases outside the gene matches: 9. CDR3 length: 15 amino acids. CDR3 amino acids: CASSVLGQGWNEAFF. CDR3 DNA sequence: TGTGCCAGCAGCGTCTTAGGACAGGGGTGGAATGAAGCTTTCTTT. Full variable domain (remainder filled in from reference TRBV9 and TRBJ1-1): DSGVTQTPKHLITATGQRVTLRCSPRSGDLSVYWYQQSLDQGLQFLIQYYNGEERAKGNILERFSAQQFPDLHSELNLSSLELGDSALYFCASSVLGQGWNEAFFGQGTRLTVV.

The V call is TRBV6-1, the J call TRBJ2-5, with 7 bases aligning to TRBD1. Trimming removed 6 bases from V and 1 base from J; junction bases left unmatched: 20. The CDR3 sequence is 19 residues long. The V gene's germline CDR1 is MNHNS and CDR2 SASEGT. Here the CDR3 DNA reads TGTGCCAGCAGCCCCTCTACCTCAGGGGGAGAGGTTCGCCAAGAGACCCAGTACTTC. Translating gives CASSPSTSGGEVRQETQYF.

This clonotype was picked up one time. The J gene is TRBJ2-7, the V gene TRBV5-1; D is unresolved. This CDR3 contains 13 residues. CDR1 is SGHRS and CDR2 is YFSETQ in the germline V gene. V shed 0 bases and J shed 9 bases, with 13 bases lying between them. The CDR3 coding sequence is TGCGCCAGCAGCTTGGCGACGGGTCCAGGGCAGTACTTC. Its protein product is CASSLATGPGQYF.

The chain joins TRBV5-1 to TRBJ2-5; D not resolved. CDR1 and CDR2 from the germline V gene are SGHRS and YFSETQ. Trimming stripped 0 bases from V and 2 bases from J, with 14 bases between. CDR3 length: 16 residues. This CDR3 is CASSLAPGLLQETQYF. In DNA, the CDR3 is TGCGCCAGCAGCTTGGCCCCAGGCCTGTTACAAGAGACCCAGTACTTC.

V usage is TRBV6-5 and J usage is TRBJ1-5; 7 bases fit TRBD1. Per germline, CDR1 MNHEY and CDR2 SVGAGI. This CDR3 comprises 13 residues. J was trimmed by 6 bases and V by 6 bases; bases with no gene match: 5. The CDR3 nucleotides are TGTGCCAGCAGAACAGGGGATACTCAGCCCCAGCATTTT. Encoded protein: CASRTGDTQPQHF.

This rearrangement joins TRBV7-2 to TRBJ2-5; 8 bases line up with TRBD1. The CDR3 runs to 15 residues. With V trimmed by 2 bases and J by 1 base, 3 bases remained unmatched. CDR1 and CDR2 from the germline V gene are SGHTA and FQGNSA. CDR3: CASSLTTGVQETQYF. CDR3 sequence (DNA): TGTGCCAGCAGCTTAACGACAGGGGTCCAAGAGACCCAGTACTTC.

V gene TRBV18 combines with J gene TRBJ2-5, with 10 nucleotides matching TRBD1. Germline lookup yields CDR1 KGHSH and CDR2 LQKENI. V shed 3 bases, J shed 1 base, and the junction held 2 bases outside the gene matches. This CDR3 is built from 15 residues. CDR3 nucleotides: TGTGCCAGCTCACCGAGGACAGGGGGCCAAGAGACCCAGTACTTC. Its translation is CASSPRTGGQETQYF.

The V gene is TRBV20-1, the J gene TRBJ2-3; D gene unclear. Germline CDR1 and CDR2: DFQATT and SNEGSKA (reference sequence). This CDR3 has 15 amino acids. V lost 5 bases to trimming and J lost 9 bases, with 24 bases between them. CDR3 amino acids: CSAPTEHFLIDTQYF. The CDR3 nucleotides read TGCAGTGCTCCGACGGAACACTTCCTTATAGACACGCAGTATTTT.

This CDR3 is CASSLSTLRNQPQHF. CDR3 DNA sequence: TGTGCCAGCAGTTTATCGACGCTCCGCAATCAGCCCCAGCATTTT. The chain joins TRBV28 to TRBJ1-5; no clear D. Looked up from germline, CDR1 is MDHEN and CDR2 is SYDVKM. This CDR3 spans 15 amino acids. V lost 1 base and J 2 bases, leaving 9 bases between the germline ends.

This clonotype was observed a few times. The chain couples TRBV28 to TRBJ2-3, with TRBD1 identical over 11 bases. V trimming: 8 bases; J trimming: 6 bases; junction bases outside the gene matches: 4. From germline, CDR1 is MDHEN and CDR2 SYDVKM. The CDR3 runs to 13 residues. This chain's CDR3 is CASGTGGTDTQYF. The CDR3 DNA reads TGTGCCAGCGGGACAGGGGGGACGGATACGCAGTATTTT.

The rearrangement links TRBV15 to TRBJ2-2; D ambiguous. The V end was cut by 5 bases, the J end by 1 base, with 14 bases between. The CDR3 is 16 amino acids. The V gene's germline CDR1 is LNHNV and CDR2 YYDKDF (reference sequence). DNA of the CDR3: TGTGCCACCAGCCCACATCTGGCAGGGAACACCGGGGAGCTGTTTTTT. Its translation is CATSPHLAGNTGELFF.

The CDR3 sequence: CASSPDTRTTEAFF. CDR3 nucleotides: TGTGCCAGCTCACCAGACACCAGAACCACTGAAGCTTTCTTT. V gene TRBV18 combines with J gene TRBJ1-1, with D unclear. The CDR3 extends over 14 amino acids. The V gene's germline CDR1 is KGHSH and CDR2 LQKENI. Trimming took 2 bases from V and 4 from J, leaving 11 bases between them.

This chain's CDR3 is CASSLSLAGGKDTQYF. The CDR3 DNA follows: TGTGCCAGCAGCTTAAGCCTAGCGGGCGGGAAGGATACGCAGTATTTT. J is TRBJ2-3 and V is TRBV7-3; 8 bases line up with TRBD2. Losses at the gene ends were 1 base for V and 6 bases for J; bases not matched to a gene: 9. Per germline, CDR1 SGHTA and CDR2 FQGTGA. The CDR3 covers 16 residues.

The V gene is TRBV7-2, the J gene TRBJ1-5, with 7 bases matching TRBD1. Germline V lookup: CDR1 SGHTA, CDR2 FQGNSA. The CDR3 extends over 15 amino acids. With V trimmed by 8 bases and J by 7 bases, 14 bases remained unmatched. The CDR3 reads CASQEEGALRQPQHF. CDR3 nucleotide sequence: TGTGCCAGCCAAGAAGAGGGGGCCCTTCGGCAGCCCCAGCATTTT.

The J gene is TRBJ2-5, the V gene TRBV9; TRBD1 matches at 11 bases. The CDR3 is 16 amino acids. CDR1 SGDLS and CDR2 YYNGEE come from the germline V gene. The J segment lost 4 bases and the V segment lost 2 bases, leaving 7 bases of the junction unmatched. The CDR3 loop reads CASSVLGQGARETQYF. The CDR3 nucleotides are TGTGCCAGCAGCGTCCTAGGACAGGGGGCGCGAGAGACCCAGTACTTC.

The chain carries TRBV20-1 and TRBJ1-2; TRBD1 matches at 10 bases. Per germline, CDR1 DFQATT and CDR2 SNEGSKA (reference sequence). The V segment lost 3 bases and the J segment 8 bases; nucleotides outside the gene matches: 9. The CDR3 contains 14 residues. As DNA, the CDR3 is TGCAGTGCTAGGGCTGACAGGGGGCGAGGAGGCTACACCTTC. It specifies CSARADRGRGGYTF.

This clonotype showed up just once. J is TRBJ1-2 and V is TRBV12-3 or TRBV12-4, with no clear D. The V and J ends lost 0 bases and 4 bases respectively, with 6 bases between them. The CDR3 length is 13 residues. The CDR3 region has the DNA TGTGCCAGCAGTTTAGCCGTCGGCTATGGCTACACCTTC. Translated, it gives CASSLAVGYGYTF.

V and J are TRBV30 and TRBJ2-5; 9 bases are a match to TRBD2. Germline lookup yields CDR1 GTSNPN and CDR2 SVGIG (reference sequence). The V and J ends lost 0 bases and 5 bases, in that order; junction bases with no gene match: 4. The CDR3 consists of 14 residues. The CDR3 DNA reads as TGTGCCTGGAGTGTGCGGGGGGGCCGGGAGACCCAGTACTTC. Its protein is CAWSVRGGRETQYF.

This clonotype is a singleton in its sample. The rearrangement links TRBV4-1 to TRBJ1-2; D is uncertain. The CDR3 runs 15 residues. Germline V gene data show CDR1 as MGHRA and CDR2 as YSYEKL. V lost 1 base, J lost 8 bases, and 17 bases lay in between. The DNA of the CDR3 is TGCGCCAGCAGCCAAGGGTCCGCCGGCCCTTCGGGCTACACCTTC. This encodes CASSQGSAGPSGYTF.